This TCR beta chain is drawn from a study of T cells in Graves' hyperthyroidism and ophthalmopathy. Diagnostic decisions used clinical symptoms, serum thyroxine and TRAb, thyroid ultrasound and orbital computed tomography. Amplification yielded TCR beta CDR3 regions, with RNA transcripts as the source. The HTBI set primed first-round TCR CDR3 RT-PCR. TCRdb redid the calling of the multiplex PCR reads with MiXCR, one entry per CDR3 protein. The table has hundreds of thousands of distinct CDR3 sequences, 45% seen once. The CDR3 covers 15 residues. Germline V gene data show CDR1 as SGHTA and CDR2 as FQGNSA. With 1 base clipped from V and 6 bases from J, the junction kept 4 bases outside the gene matches.

The sample taken for sequencing was peripheral blood or thyroid tissue (not recorded which). The origin of this receptor is an adult man with Graves' disease, either hyperthyroidism or ophthalmopathy (not recorded which). The V gene is TRBV7-2, the J gene TRBJ1-5, with 9 positions matching TRBD1. The CDR3 sequence is CASSLEQGASQPQHF. The CDR3 coding sequence is TGTGCCAGCAGCTTAGAACAGGGGGCTTCTCAGCCCCAGCATTTT.